This TCR beta chain was documented in a study of blood T cell repertoires in COVID-19. The overall study: Acute and convalescent COVID-19 specimens originated in the United States, Italy and Spain. Sources were T cells, B-cell-depleted T cells, or PBMCs; the material itself was cDNA or gDNA.

Trimming cost V 4 bases and J 5 bases; bases outside gene matches: 4. The CDR3 length is 12 residues. The germline V gene encodes CDR1 GTSNPN and CDR2 SVGIG (reference sequence). Here immunoSEQ multiplex PCR was the method, and the copy in TCRdb shows in-frame clones only, minus some. The profile shows around 150,000 clones, around 80% of them singletons. This chain connects TRBV30 to TRBJ2-5; 7 nucleotides align to TRBD2. This TCR was sampled from a man aged 55 to 70 with acute or convalescent COVID-19. The source material was peripheral blood. For the CDR3, the DNA is TGTGCCTGGACGGGGGGTTTGGAGACCCAGTACTTC. This gives the protein CAWTGGLETQYF.